The clone carrying this TCR beta chain has just one count. Its antigen is as yet unknown. This table comes from immunoSEQ multiplex PCR, and its TCRdb copy is limited to in-frame clones, with some not included. The sample has roughly 4,000 clones, about three fifths seen once. The length of the CDR3 is 12 residues. Germline V gene sequence: CDR1 MNHEY, CDR2 SMNVEV (reference sequence). Trimming shortened V by 2 bases and J by 6 bases, and 5 bases separated the two germline ends. This specimen comes from a study of Tregs in tolerant kidney transplant recipients. The chain carries TRBV27 and TRBJ1-5; the D is unclear. The receptor's source is a human donor in good health. Specimen: CD8+ T cells from blood cultured with allogeneic cells. The CDR3 nucleotides read TGTGCCAGCAGTTTACTTGGTCAGCCCCAGCATTTT. Protein product: CASSLLGQPQHF.